A selection of T cell receptor beta chains follows, all from one sample in a study of a mutant IDH1 vaccine in newly diagnosed glioma. Some clones are missing from TCRdb's copy, which holds only in-frame ones; the method was immunoSEQ multiplex PCR. In the table there are tens of thousands of clones, 86% of which are singletons. This sample comprised PBMCs, obtained from a glioma patient treated with radiotherapy, temozolomide or both. The origin of the receptors is a man in his forties with glioma. Both conserved end residues are part of each CDR3. A D gene is named only where the DNA matches it firmly. Clone size, where shown, is once, few, many, or a class for clones that have expanded.

abundance	v_gene	d_gene	j_gene	CDR3nt	CDR3aa
.	TRBV5-4	TRBD2	TRBJ2-7	TGTGCCAGCAGCTTGGGGGGCGGGGGGACGGCCTACGAGCAGTACTTC	CASSLGGGGTAYEQYF
.	TRBV6-5	.	TRBJ2-1	TGTGCCAGCAGAAGCGGCAATGAGCAGTTCTTC	CASRSGNEQFF
.	TRBV2	.	TRBJ1-5	TGTGCCAGCAGTGAGGGGGAAGTGGGTCAGCCCCAGCATTTT	CASSEGEVGQPQHF
.	TRBV4-3	.	TRBJ1-2	TGCGCCAGCAGCCAAGACAGCTATGGCTACACCTTC	CASSQDSYGYTF
.	TRBV5-8	.	TRBJ1-2	TGTGCCAGCAGCCTCATGGGAACCAATGGCTACACCTTC	CASSLMGTNGYTF
.	TRBV19	.	TRBJ2-3	TGTGCCAGTAGTATAAACGGGGAGATCACAGATACGCAGTATTTT	CASSINGEITDTQYF
.	TRBV5-1	TRBD2	TRBJ2-7	TGCGCCAGCAGCTCCGGAGGGCTAGCGGGAGACGAGCAGTACTTC	CASSSGGLAGDEQYF
.	TRBV19	.	TRBJ2-5	TGTGCCAGTAGTATGCCCGGAGAGGGCCGAGAGACCCAGTACTTC	CASSMPGEGRETQYF
.	TRBV11-2	.	TRBJ2-1	TGTGCCACCTCTAGGAGTATCAATGAGCAGTTCTTC	CATSRSINEQFF
few	TRBV7-8	.	TRBJ2-7	TGTGCCAGCAGCCCAAACCACCGGAGCGAGCAGTACTTC	CASSPNHRSEQYF
once	TRBV9	TRBD2	TRBJ2-2	TGTGCCAGCAGCGTCGGACTAGCGGGAAGGATCGGGGAGCTGTTTTTT	CASSVGLAGRIGELFF
.	TRBV10-3	.	TRBJ2-7	TGTGCCATCAGTCGGGGTCCCGCCGTCGGGCAGTACTTC	CAISRGPAVGQYF
.	TRBV7-9	TRBD1	TRBJ1-1	TGTGCCAGCAGCAGGGGGCATACTGAAGCTTTCTTT	CASSRGHTEAFF
.	TRBV5-4	.	TRBJ2-5	TGTGCCAGCACCGCCCGCGGGACCCAAGAGACCCAGTACTTC	CASTARGTQETQYF
.	TRBV19	.	TRBJ1-2	TGTGCCAGTAGGGTCCCTGCGCGAATAGGAGGCTACACCTTC	CASRVPARIGGYTF
.	TRBV7-9	.	TRBJ2-2	TGTGCCAGCAGCTTAAGGGGACAGAACACCGGGGAGCTGTTTTTT	CASSLRGQNTGELFF
.	TRBV5-4	.	TRBJ2-5	TGTGCCAGCAGCGCCCGAGCTGAGACCCAGTACTTC	CASSARAETQYF
.	TRBV18	.	TRBJ1-1	TGTGCCAGCTTAGGACAACTGAACACTGAAGCTTTCTTT	CASLGQLNTEAFF
.	TRBV5-6	.	TRBJ1-5	TGTGCCAGCAGCTGGTCATATAGCAATCAGCCCCAGCATTTT	CASSWSYSNQPQHF
medium-sized	TRBV15	.	TRBJ2-1	TGTGCCACCAGCAGAGAGTTATTAGTCCGCTCCTACAATGAGCAGTTCTTC	CATSRELLVRSYNEQFF
.	TRBV7-2	.	TRBJ1-1	TGTGCCAGCAGCTTAGATCCCAGGAATGAAGCTTTCTTT	CASSLDPRNEAFF
.	TRBV7-2	TRBD1	TRBJ2-2	TGTGCCAGCAGGCTCAGGGGGCGAGTGACCGGGGAGCTGTTTTTT	CASRLRGRVTGELFF
.	TRBV7-8	.	TRBJ2-5	TGTGCCAGCAGCTTATCGGGAGAGACCCAGTACTTC	CASSLSGETQYF
.	TRBV5-6	.	TRBJ1-4	TGTGCCAGCAGCCTACCCTGGGGCGGAGCTAATGAAAAACTGTTTTTT	CASSLPWGGANEKLFF
.	TRBV2	TRBD1	TRBJ2-7	TGTGCCAGCACCCCTACGGTTGGACAGGGGAGCTCCTACGAGCAGTACTTC	CASTPTVGQGSSYEQYF
.	TRBV6-1	.	TRBJ1-1	TGTGCCAGCAGTGAAACCAGCAAATCTGTTCCTTTCTTT	CASSETSKSVPFF
.	TRBV7-3	.	TRBJ2-2	TGTGCCAGCAGCCCCCAGAACACCGGGGAGCTGTTTTTT	CASSPQNTGELFF
.	TRBV5-1	TRBD2	TRBJ2-7	TGCGCCAGCTGCCTGGGACTAGCGAGGGGCGAGCAGTACTTC	CASCLGLARGEQYF
.	TRBV7-2	TRBD2	TRBJ2-7	TGTGCCAGCAGCTTAGGTAGCGGGAGTGTCTACGAGCAGTACTTC	CASSLGSGSVYEQYF
.	TRBV7-3	.	TRBJ1-5	TGTGCCAGCAGCTTAAATCAGCCCCAGCATTTT	CASSLNQPQHF
.	TRBV7-8	TRBD1	TRBJ2-5	TGTGCCAGCAGCAAACAGGGGCGAGAGACCCAGTACTTC	CASSKQGRETQYF
.	TRBV5-1	.	TRBJ1-2	TGCGCCAGCAGGCCCGAAGGGACAACTAACTATGGCTACACCTTC	CASRPEGTTNYGYTF
.	TRBV2	TRBD2	TRBJ2-3	TGTGCCAGCAGCCCGGGGGGTTTAAACACAGATACGCAGTATTTT	CASSPGGLNTDTQYF
once	TRBV6-5	TRBD2	TRBJ2-7	TGTGCCAGCAGTTACTCGATATCTAGCGGGGAGCAGTACTTC	CASSYSISSGEQYF
.	TRBV5-1	TRBD1	TRBJ2-7	TGCGCCAGCAGCCTCCGGACAGGGGGCGGCGAGCAGTACTTC	CASSLRTGGGEQYF
.	TRBV11-1	TRBD1	TRBJ1-4	TGTGCCAGCAGCCGCGGACAGGGTACAGAAAAACTGTTTTTT	CASSRGQGTEKLFF
.	TRBV7-2	TRBD2	TRBJ2-7	TGTGCCAGCCCGGGACTAGCGTTCTACGAGCAGTACTTC	CASPGLAFYEQYF
.	TRBV2	TRBD2	TRBJ2-7	TGTGCCAGCAGAGGGACTAGCGGGAGGGCGGGGGAGCAGTACTTC	CASRGTSGRAGEQYF
.	TRBV2	.	TRBJ2-7	TGTGCCAGCAGCCCCCTGGACTACGAGCAGTACTTC	CASSPLDYEQYF
.	TRBV7-2	TRBD1	TRBJ2-4	TGTGCCAGCAGCCTAGAACAGGGGAATCCCAACATTCAGTACTTC	CASSLEQGNPNIQYF
.	TRBV11-3	TRBD2	TRBJ2-7	TGTGCCAGCAGCTTATCTAACCGGAGGACTAGACTAATCTACGAGCAGTACTTC	CASSLSNRRTRLIYEQYF
.	TRBV7-3	.	TRBJ2-2	TGTGCCAGCAGCTTTAACGCTAACACCGGGGAGCTGTTTTTT	CASSFNANTGELFF
.	TRBV18	.	TRBJ2-3	TGTGCCAGCTCCCCTAATCAGGGGGATACGCAGTATTTT	CASSPNQGDTQYF
.	TRBV7-9	TRBD1	TRBJ1-2	TGTGCCAGCAGCTTAGATGCAGGGGGCCTCTATGGCTACACCTTC	CASSLDAGGLYGYTF
.	TRBV7-2	.	TRBJ1-1	TGTGCCAGCAGCTCTACGACAGTAATGAACACTGAAGCTTTCTTT	CASSSTTVMNTEAFF
.	TRBV6-4	.	TRBJ2-3	TGTGCCAGCAGCGACCTACCCCTCTTGGGCACAGATACGCAGTATTTT	CASSDLPLLGTDTQYF
.	TRBV5-1	.	TRBJ2-7	TGCGCCAGCAGCCAGGGCTACGAGCAGTACTTC	CASSQGYEQYF